This T cell receptor beta chain was identified during a study of blood T cell repertoires in COVID-19. For the study at large: Collection of acute and convalescent COVID-19 samples took place in the United States, Italy and Spain. PBMCs, B-cell-depleted T cells, or T cells provided the cDNA or gDNA that made up the material.

In the original processing: Nucleated cell counts were estimated from reference gene primer amplification. Some clones are missing from TCRdb's copy, which holds only in-frame ones; the method was immunoSEQ multiplex PCR. V, J and clone size are those of that table, while D and trimming were read from the DNA. The sample consists of about 20,000 clones, around 90% of them appearing once. Sequenced sample: peripheral blood. The sequence was collected from a human donor in a cohort sampled during active COVID-19.

The CDR3 here is CASSYLAGAAYEQYF. The CDR3 nucleotides read TGTGCCAGCAGTTACCTAGCGGGAGCAGCCTACGAGCAGTACTTC. The rearrangement uses TRBV6-6 and TRBJ2-7, with TRBD2 matching 10 bases. Per the germline V gene, CDR1 is MNHNY and CDR2 is SVGAGI (reference sequence). Unmatched junction bases numbered 3, after V lost 2 bases and J lost 2 bases. There are 15 residues in the CDR3.